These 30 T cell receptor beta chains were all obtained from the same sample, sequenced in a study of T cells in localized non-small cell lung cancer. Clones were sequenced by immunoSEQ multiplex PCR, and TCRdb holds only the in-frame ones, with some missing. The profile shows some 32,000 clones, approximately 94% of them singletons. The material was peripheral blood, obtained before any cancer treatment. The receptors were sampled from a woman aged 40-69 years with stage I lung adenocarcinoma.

In nucleotides, the CDR3 is TGTGCCAGCAGCGCTACAGGGAGTTATGGCTACACCTTC. This codes for CASSATGSYGYTF. This chain connects TRBV7-2 to TRBJ1-2; tentative D call: TRBD1 (6 bases). The CDR3 runs to 13 residues. The germline V gene has CDR1 SGHTA and CDR2 FQGNSA. V lost 5 bases and J 5 bases, leaving 12 bases between the germline ends.

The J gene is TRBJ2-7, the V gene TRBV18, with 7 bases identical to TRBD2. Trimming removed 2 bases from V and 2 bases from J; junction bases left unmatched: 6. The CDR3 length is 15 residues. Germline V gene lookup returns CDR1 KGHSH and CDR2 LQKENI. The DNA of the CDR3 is TGTGCCAGCTCACCAATCCAGCGGGACGCCTACGAGCAGTACTTC. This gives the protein CASSPIQRDAYEQYF.

The CDR3 here is CASRPTGNSNQPQHF. CDR3 coding DNA: TGTGCCAGCAGACCGACAGGGAATAGCAATCAGCCCCAGCATTTT. This chain uses TRBV6-6 with TRBJ1-5; 7 positions match TRBD1. CDR1 is MNHNY, CDR2 SVGAGI, per germline (reference sequence). The CDR3 length is 15 residues. Germline trimming cut 6 bases from V and 0 bases from J; bases unmatched to any gene: 5.

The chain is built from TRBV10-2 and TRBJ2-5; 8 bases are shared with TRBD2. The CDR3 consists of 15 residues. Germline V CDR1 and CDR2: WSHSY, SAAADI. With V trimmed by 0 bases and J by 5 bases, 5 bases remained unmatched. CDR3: CASSESFERGETQYF. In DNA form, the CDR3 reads TGCGCCAGCAGTGAGTCGTTTGAGCGGGGGGAGACCCAGTACTTC.

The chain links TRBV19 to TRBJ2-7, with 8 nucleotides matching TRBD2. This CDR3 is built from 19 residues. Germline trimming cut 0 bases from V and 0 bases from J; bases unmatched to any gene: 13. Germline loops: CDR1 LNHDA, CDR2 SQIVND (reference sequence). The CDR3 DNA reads TGTGCCAGTAGTATAGACCGCACACTAGCGGATATTATCTCCTACGAGCAGTACTTC. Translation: CASSIDRTLADIISYEQYF.

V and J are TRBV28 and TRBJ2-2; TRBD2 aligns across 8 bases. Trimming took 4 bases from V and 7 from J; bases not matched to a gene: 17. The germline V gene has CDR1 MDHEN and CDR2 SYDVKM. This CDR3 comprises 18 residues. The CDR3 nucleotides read TGTGCCAGCAGTTCCCGAGGCGGGGGGCTGGGCGGTGGCGGGGAGCTGTTTTTT. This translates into CASSSRGGGLGGGGELFF.

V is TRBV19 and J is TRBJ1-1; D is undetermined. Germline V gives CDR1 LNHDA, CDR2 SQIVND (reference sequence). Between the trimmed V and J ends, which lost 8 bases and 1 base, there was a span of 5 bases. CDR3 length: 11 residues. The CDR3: CASGKNTEAFF. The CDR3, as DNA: TGTGCCAGTGGCAAGAACACTGAAGCTTTCTTT.

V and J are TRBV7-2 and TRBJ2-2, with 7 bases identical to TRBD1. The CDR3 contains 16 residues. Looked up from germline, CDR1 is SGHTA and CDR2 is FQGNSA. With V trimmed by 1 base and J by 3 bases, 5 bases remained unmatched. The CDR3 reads CASSLVIGTDTGELFF. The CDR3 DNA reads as TGTGCCAGCAGCTTAGTTATCGGGACAGACACCGGGGAGCTGTTTTTT.

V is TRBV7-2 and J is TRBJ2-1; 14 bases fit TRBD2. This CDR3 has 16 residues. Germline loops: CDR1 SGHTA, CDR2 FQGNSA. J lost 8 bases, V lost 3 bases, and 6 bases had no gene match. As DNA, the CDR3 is TGTGCCAGCAGCTTCCCCGGGACTAGCGGGAGCGATGAGCAGTTCTTC. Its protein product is CASSFPGTSGSDEQFF.

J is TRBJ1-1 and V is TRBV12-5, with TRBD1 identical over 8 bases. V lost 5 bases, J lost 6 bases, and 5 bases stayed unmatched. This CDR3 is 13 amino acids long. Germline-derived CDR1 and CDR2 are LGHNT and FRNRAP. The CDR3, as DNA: TGTGCTAGTGGTCCTGACAGGGGCGCTGAAGCTTTCTTT. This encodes CASGPDRGAEAFF.

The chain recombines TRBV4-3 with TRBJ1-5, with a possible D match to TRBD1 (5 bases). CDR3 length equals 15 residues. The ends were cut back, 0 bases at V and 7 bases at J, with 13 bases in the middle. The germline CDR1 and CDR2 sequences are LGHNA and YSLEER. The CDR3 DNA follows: TGCGCCAGCAGCCAAGACAGATATGGGGGACAGCCCCAGCATTTT. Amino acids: CASSQDRYGGQPQHF.

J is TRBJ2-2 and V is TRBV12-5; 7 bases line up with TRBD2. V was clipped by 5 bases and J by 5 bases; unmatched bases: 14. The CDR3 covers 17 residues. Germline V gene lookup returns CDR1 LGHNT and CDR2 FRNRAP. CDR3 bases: TGTGCTAGTGGTGCCCAAGGGAGGGTGGGATTTACCGGGGAGCTGTTTTTT. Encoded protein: CASGAQGRVGFTGELFF.

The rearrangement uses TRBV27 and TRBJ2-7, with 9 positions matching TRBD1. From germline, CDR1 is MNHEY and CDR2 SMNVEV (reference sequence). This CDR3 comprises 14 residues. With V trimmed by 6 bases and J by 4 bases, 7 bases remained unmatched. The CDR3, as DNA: TGTGCCAGCAGAAAGGGGACAGGGTTGTACGAGCAGTACTTC. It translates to CASRKGTGLYEQYF.

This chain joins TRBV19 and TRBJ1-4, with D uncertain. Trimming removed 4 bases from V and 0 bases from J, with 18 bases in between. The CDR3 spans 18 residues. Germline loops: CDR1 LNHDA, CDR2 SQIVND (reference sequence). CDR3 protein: CASSTLPKATATNEKLFF. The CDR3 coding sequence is TGTGCCAGTAGTACCCTCCCAAAGGCCACAGCAACTAATGAAAAACTGTTTTTT.

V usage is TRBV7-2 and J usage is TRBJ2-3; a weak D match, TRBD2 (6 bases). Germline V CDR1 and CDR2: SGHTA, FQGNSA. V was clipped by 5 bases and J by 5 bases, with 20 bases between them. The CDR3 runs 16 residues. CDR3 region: CASSLLPPGVGDTQYF. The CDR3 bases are TGTGCCAGCAGCCTCCTCCCGCCGGGGGTGGGAGATACGCAGTATTTT.

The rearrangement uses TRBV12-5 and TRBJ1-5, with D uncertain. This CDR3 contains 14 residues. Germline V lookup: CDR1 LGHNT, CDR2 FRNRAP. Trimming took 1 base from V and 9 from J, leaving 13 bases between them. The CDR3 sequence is CASGLAHRTPPQHF. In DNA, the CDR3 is TGTGCTAGTGGTTTGGCCCACCGGACCCCGCCCCAGCATTTT.

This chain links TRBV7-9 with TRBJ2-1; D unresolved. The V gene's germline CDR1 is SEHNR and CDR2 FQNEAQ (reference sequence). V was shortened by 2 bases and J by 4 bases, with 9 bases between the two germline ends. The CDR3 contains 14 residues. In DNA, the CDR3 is TGTGCCAGCAGCTTAAGGAACGGGTACAATGAGCAGTTCTTC. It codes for CASSLRNGYNEQFF.

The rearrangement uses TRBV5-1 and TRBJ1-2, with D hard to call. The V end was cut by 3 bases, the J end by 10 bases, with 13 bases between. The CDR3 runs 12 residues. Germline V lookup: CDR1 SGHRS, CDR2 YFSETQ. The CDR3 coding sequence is TGCGCCAGCAGCTCCACGACGGACCTCTACACCTTC. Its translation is CASSSTTDLYTF.

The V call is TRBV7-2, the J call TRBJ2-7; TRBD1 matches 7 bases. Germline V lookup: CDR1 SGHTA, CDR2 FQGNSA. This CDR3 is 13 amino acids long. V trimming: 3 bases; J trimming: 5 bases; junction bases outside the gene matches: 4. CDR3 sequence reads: CASSFHTGDEQYF. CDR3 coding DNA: TGTGCCAGCAGCTTTCATACAGGGGACGAGCAGTACTTC.

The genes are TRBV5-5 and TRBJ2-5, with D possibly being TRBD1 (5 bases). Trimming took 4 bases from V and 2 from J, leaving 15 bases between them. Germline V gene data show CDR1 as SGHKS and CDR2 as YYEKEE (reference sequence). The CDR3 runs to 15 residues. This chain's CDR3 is CASSRGAKGQETQYF. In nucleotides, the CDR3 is TGTGCCAGCAGCCGTGGGGCCAAAGGACAAGAGACCCAGTACTTC.

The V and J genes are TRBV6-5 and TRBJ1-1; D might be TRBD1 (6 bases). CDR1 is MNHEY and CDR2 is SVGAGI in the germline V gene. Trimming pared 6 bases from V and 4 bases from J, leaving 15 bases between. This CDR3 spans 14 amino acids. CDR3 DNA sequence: TGTGCCAGCAGCCCGGACAGCACGCCCACTGAAGCTTTCTTT. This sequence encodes CASSPDSTPTEAFF.

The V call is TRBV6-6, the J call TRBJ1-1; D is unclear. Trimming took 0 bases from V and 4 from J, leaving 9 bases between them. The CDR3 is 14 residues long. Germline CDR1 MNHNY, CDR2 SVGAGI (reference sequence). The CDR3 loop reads CASSYSRQLTEAFF. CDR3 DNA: TGTGCCAGCAGTTACTCGAGACAACTCACTGAAGCTTTCTTT.

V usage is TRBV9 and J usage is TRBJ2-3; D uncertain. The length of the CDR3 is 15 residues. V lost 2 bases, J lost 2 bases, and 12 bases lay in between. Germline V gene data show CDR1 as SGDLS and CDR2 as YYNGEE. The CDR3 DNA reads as TGTGCCAGCAGCGTCATCCTATGGAACACAGATACGCAGTATTTT. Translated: CASSVILWNTDTQYF.

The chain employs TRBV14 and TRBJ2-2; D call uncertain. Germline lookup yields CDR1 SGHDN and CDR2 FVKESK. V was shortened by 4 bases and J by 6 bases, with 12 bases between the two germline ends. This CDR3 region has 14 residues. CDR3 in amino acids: CASSPIRVAGELFF. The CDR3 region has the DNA TGTGCCAGCAGCCCCATCCGGGTTGCCGGGGAGCTGTTTTTT.

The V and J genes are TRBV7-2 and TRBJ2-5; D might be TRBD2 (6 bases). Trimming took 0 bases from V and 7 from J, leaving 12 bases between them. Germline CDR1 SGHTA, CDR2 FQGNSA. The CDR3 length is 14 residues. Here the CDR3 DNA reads TGTGCCAGCAGCTTAGCCGGAGGGGCGGGGACCCAGTACTTC. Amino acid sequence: CASSLAGGAGTQYF.

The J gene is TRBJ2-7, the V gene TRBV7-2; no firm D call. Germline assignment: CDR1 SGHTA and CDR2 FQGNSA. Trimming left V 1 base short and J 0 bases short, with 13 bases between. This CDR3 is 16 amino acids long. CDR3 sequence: CASSLGGQDPSYEQYF. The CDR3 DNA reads TGTGCCAGCAGCTTAGGGGGTCAGGACCCCTCCTACGAGCAGTACTTC.

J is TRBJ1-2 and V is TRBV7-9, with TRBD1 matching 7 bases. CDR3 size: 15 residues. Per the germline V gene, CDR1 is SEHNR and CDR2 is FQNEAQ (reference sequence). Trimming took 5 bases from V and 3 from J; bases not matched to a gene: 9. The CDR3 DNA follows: TGTGCCAGCAGCCCTCAGGGGGATGTTCACTATGGCTACACCTTC. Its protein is CASSPQGDVHYGYTF.

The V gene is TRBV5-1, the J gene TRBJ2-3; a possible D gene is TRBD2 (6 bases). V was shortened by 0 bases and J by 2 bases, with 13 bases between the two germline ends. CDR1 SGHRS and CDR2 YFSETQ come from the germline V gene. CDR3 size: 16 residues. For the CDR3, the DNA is TGCGCCAGCAGCTTGGGGGGAGGTACTACCACAGATACGCAGTATTTT. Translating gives CASSLGGGTTTDTQYF.

The CDR3 DNA reads as TGTGCCAGCAGCCCCCCCGGGGGCGGTAATTCACCCCTCCACTTT. It specifies CASSPPGGGNSPLHF. The chain uses TRBV11-3 and TRBJ1-6; possibly TRBD1 for D (6 bases). The CDR3 sequence is 15 residues long. Per the germline V gene, CDR1 is SGHNT and CDR2 is YENEEA. V was pared by 5 bases and J by 6 bases, with 14 bases between.

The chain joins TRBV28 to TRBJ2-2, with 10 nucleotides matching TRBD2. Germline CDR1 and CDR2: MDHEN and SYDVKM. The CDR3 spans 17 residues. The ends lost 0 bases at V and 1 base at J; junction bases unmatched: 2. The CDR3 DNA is TGTGCCAGCAGTTTATGGCTAGCGGGGGTGAACACCGGGGAGCTGTTTTTT. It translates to CASSLWLAGVNTGELFF.